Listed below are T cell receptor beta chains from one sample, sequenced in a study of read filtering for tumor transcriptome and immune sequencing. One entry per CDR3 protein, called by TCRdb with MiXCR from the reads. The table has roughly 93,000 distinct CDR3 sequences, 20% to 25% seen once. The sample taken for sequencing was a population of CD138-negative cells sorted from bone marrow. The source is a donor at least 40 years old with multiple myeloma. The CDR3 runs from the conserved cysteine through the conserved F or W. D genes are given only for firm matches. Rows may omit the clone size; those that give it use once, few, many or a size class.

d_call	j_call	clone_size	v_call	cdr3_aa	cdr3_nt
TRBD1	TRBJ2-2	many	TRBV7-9	CASSLQGDTGELFF	TGTGCCAGCAGCCTCCAGGGGGACACCGGGGAGCTGTTTTTT
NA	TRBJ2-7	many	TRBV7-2	CASSNRVGYEQYF	TGTGCCAGCAGCAACAGGGTTGGCTACGAGCAGTACTTC
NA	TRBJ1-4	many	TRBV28	CASSLQAGRSEKLFF	TGTGCCAGCAGTTTACAGGCAGGAAGGAGTGAAAAACTGTTTTTT
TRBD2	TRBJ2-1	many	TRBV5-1	CASSLEGTTNEQFF	TGCGCCAGCAGCTTGGAGGGGACTACGAATGAGCAGTTCTTC
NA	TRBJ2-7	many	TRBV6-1	CASMWGPSGEQYF	TGTGCCAGCATGTGGGGGCCTTCAGGGGAGCAGTACTTC
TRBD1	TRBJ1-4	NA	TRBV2	CASRQFGTDDEKLSF	TGTGCCAGCAGACAATTCGGGACAGACGACGAAAAACTGTCTTTT
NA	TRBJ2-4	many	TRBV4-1	CASSQERVSLAKNIQYF	TGCGCCAGCAGCCAAGAGAGGGTCAGCCTAGCCAAAAACATTCAGTACTTC
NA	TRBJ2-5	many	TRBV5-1	CASSGLQGLQETQYF	TGCGCCAGCAGCGGACTACAGGGCCTCCAAGAGACCCAGTACTTC
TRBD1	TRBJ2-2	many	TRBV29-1	CSGRQGEVGGELFF	TGCAGCGGAAGACAGGGTGAAGTCGGCGGGGAGCTGTTTTTT
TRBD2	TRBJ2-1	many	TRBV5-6	CASSFKRGMNNEQFF	TGTGCCAGCAGCTTTAAGCGGGGGATGAACAATGAGCAGTTCTTC
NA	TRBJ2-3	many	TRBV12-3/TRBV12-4	CASSLRGARFTDTQYF	TGTGCCAGCAGTTTAAGAGGGGCCCGGTTCACAGATACGCAGTATTTT
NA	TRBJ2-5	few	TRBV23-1	CASSPWTLYQETQYF	TGCGCCAGCAGTCCCTGGACGCTGTACCAAGAGACCCAGTACTTC
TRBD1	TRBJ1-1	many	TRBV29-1	CSVEAGQGARGTEAFF	TGCAGCGTTGAGGCGGGACAGGGGGCTAGGGGCACTGAAGCTTTCTTT
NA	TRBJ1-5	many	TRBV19	CASSIEWDQPQHF	TGTGCCAGTAGTATAGAATGGGATCAGCCCCAGCATTTT
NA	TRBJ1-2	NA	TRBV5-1	CASSSKLEGPGYGYTF	TGCGCCAGCAGTTCAAAGCTTGAGGGCCCAGGGTATGGCTACACCTTC
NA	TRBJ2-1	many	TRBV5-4	CASSLEDRAYNEQFF	TGTGCCAGCAGCTTGGAGGATCGGGCATACAATGAGCAGTTCTTC
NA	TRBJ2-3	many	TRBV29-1	CSVSRGTQYF	TGCAGCGTTAGCAGGGGTACGCAGTATTTT
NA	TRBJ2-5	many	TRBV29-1	CSVNRWETQYF	TGCAGCGTTAATCGGTGGGAGACCCAGTACTTC
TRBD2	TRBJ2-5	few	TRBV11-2	CASSPWTSGETQYF	TGTGCCAGCAGCCCTTGGACTAGCGGGGAGACCCAGTACTTC
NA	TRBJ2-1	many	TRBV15	CATSSVPVSTSYNEQFF	TGTGCCACCAGCAGCGTTCCCGTTTCTACCTCCTACAATGAGCAGTTCTTC
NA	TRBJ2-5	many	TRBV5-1	CASRISREGQYF	TGCGCCAGCAGAATCTCCCGTGAGGGCCAGTACTTC
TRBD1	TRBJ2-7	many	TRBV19	CASSPTRQGRCEQYF	TGTGCCAGTAGTCCCACCCGACAGGGGAGGTGCGAGCAGTACTTC